Listed below are T cell receptor beta chains from one sample, sequenced in a study of OX40 agonist ivuxolimab in advanced cancers. The method was immunoSEQ multiplex PCR; TCRdb's version includes in-frame clones alone and lacks a portion of them. The sample carries tens of thousands of clones, roughly 84% recorded once. Specimen: CD4+ or CD8+ T cells sorted from blood, collected in a trial of the OX40 agonist ivuxolimab. These receptors were taken from an adult with an advanced solid tumor such as melanoma, head and neck, liver or kidney cancer. CDR3s include the opening cysteine and the closing phenylalanine or tryptophan. The D gene is left open where the match is weak. The listing skips clone size in some rows; elsewhere it reads once, few, many or a size class.

j_call v_call cdr3_length clone_size d_call cdr3_aa cdr3_nt
TRBJ2-2 TRBV6-1 18 NA TRBD2 CASSAKLWAGGYTGELFF TGTGCCAGCAGTGCGAAGTTGTGGGCGGGAGGGTACACCGGGGAGCTGTTTTTT
TRBJ2-1 TRBV28 11 NA NA CASTAGKEQFF TGTGCCAGCACGGCGGGGAAAGAGCAGTTCTTC
TRBJ1-2 TRBV18 17 NA NA CASSPPAPQGISYGYTF TGTGCCAGCTCACCACCTGCCCCCCAGGGGATAAGCTATGGCTACACCTTC
TRBJ1-1 TRBV6-1 15 NA NA CASSDQGQIRVEAFF TGTGCCAGCAGTGACCAAGGACAGATTCGCGTAGAAGCTTTCTTT
TRBJ1-1 TRBV6-1 14 medium-sized NA CASSAGPMDTEAFF TGTGCCAGCAGTGCAGGACCAATGGACACTGAAGCTTTCTTT
TRBJ2-7 TRBV19 14 once NA CASSIVVNSYEQYF TGTGCCAGTAGTATAGTGGTGAACTCCTACGAGCAGTACTTC
TRBJ1-3 TRBV15 15 few NA CATSRVGGSGNTIYF TGTGCCACCAGCAGAGTGGGGGGCTCTGGAAACACCATATATTTT
TRBJ2-5 TRBV5-4 13 NA NA CASRSITTETQYF TGTGCCAGCAGAAGCATTACAACGGAGACCCAGTACTTC
TRBJ2-1 TRBV5-6 15 NA NA CASSPGPNSYNEQFF TGTGCCAGCAGCCCGGGACCGAACTCCTACAATGAGCAGTTCTTC
TRBJ1-2 TRBV19 15 NA TRBD1 CASSEPGQVWNGYTF TGTGCCAGTTCGGAGCCGGGACAGGTATGGAATGGCTACACCTTC
TRBJ2-1 TRBV10-3 14 NA TRBD2 CAISSGGLFNEQFF TGTGCCATCAGCTCGGGGGGGTTATTCAATGAGCAGTTCTTC